Listed here are 13 T cell receptor beta chains from one sample, sequenced in a study of T cell changes during pregnancy in multiple sclerosis (dated by TCRdb to the late 2010s). The library was produced with the immunoSEQ multiplex PCR assay. Held by TCRdb, this immuneACCESS table contains in-frame sequences only and omits some clones. Under half of the omission traces to an unresolved V gene where checked; the cause of the rest is unknown. A total of around 100,000 clones appear in this sample, roughly 90% of them only once. Jointly, the top ten make up just under 2% of the sample. The starting material was peripheral blood, obtained after pregnancy. All receptors come from a female donor with multiple sclerosis, enrolled in a pregnancy study.

J is TRBJ1-1 and V is TRBV11-1; TRBD1 is a possible D gene (5 bases). Germline values: CDR1 SGHAT, CDR2 FQDESV (reference sequence). The CDR3 consists of 15 residues. V was clipped by 1 base and J by 4 bases, with 13 bases between them. CDR3 sequence reads: CASSLGQRAGTEAFF. The CDR3 DNA follows: TGTGCCAGCAGCTTAGGACAGAGAGCTGGCACTGAAGCTTTCTTT. Based on the CDR3 plus reference TRBV11-1 and TRBJ1-1, the full variable domain is EAEVAQSPRYKITEKSQAVAFWCDPISGHATLYWYRQILGQGPELLVQFQDESVVDDSQLPKDRFSAERLKGVDSTLKIQPAELGDSAMYLCASSLGQRAGTEAFFGQGTRLTVV.

The rearrangement links TRBV14 to TRBJ2-1, with TRBD2 matching 7 bases. The V gene's germline CDR1 is SGHDN and CDR2 FVKESK. The V segment lost 0 bases and the J segment 1 base; nucleotides outside the gene matches: 3. This CDR3 spans 16 amino acids. DNA for the CDR3: TGTGCCAGCAGCCAAGATACGGGAGGTTCCTACAATGAGCAGTTCTTC. Translated, it gives CASSQDTGGSYNEQFF.

This chain uses TRBV15 with TRBJ2-7; 9 nucleotides align to TRBD2. The trim removed 1 base at V and 6 bases at J, leaving 10 bases unmatched. This CDR3 has 16 amino acids. From germline, CDR1 is LNHNV and CDR2 YYDKDF (reference sequence). The CDR3 loop is CATSRGTVAGDSEQYF. CDR3 DNA sequence: TGTGCCACCAGCAGAGGGACGGTAGCGGGAGACAGCGAGCAGTACTTC.

The chain joins TRBV5-8 to TRBJ2-5; D perhaps matches TRBD1 (6 bases). Germline V gene lookup returns CDR1 SGHTS and CDR2 YDEGEE. CDR3 size: 13 residues. Trimming left V 0 bases short and J 5 bases short, with 8 bases between. The CDR3 DNA is TGTGCCAGCAGCTTGGACAGGGACGAGACCCAGTACTTC. It specifies CASSLDRDETQYF. Complete variable domain (other parts from reference TRBV5-8 and TRBJ2-5): EAGVTQSPTHLIKTRGQQATLRCSPISGHTSVYWYQQALGLGLQFLLWYDEGEERNRGNFPPRFSGRQFPNYSSELNVNALELEDSALYLCASSLDRDETQYFGPGTRLLVL.

CDR3 sequence: CAWSVQVNQPQHF. CDR3 DNA: TGTGCCTGGAGTGTACAGGTCAATCAGCCCCAGCATTTT. The chain recombines TRBV30 with TRBJ1-5; a possible D gene is TRBD1 (5 bases). V shed 0 bases and J shed 3 bases, with 6 bases lying between them. The germline gives CDR1 GTSNPN, CDR2 SVGIG (reference sequence). This CDR3 is built from 13 residues.

This sequence joins TRBV7-3 and TRBJ2-1; D uncertain. Trimming pared 5 bases from V and 0 bases from J, leaving 14 bases between. The germline V gene encodes CDR1 SGHTA and CDR2 FQGTGA. This CDR3 comprises 16 residues. CDR3 DNA: TGTGCCAGCAGCCGTTTCGGGTCCAGCTCCTACAATGAGCAGTTCTTC. Its translation: CASSRFGSSSYNEQFF.

V and J are TRBV4-1 and TRBJ2-7; possible D gene TRBD1, 5 bases. This CDR3 is built from 14 residues. Germline CDR1 MGHRA, CDR2 YSYEKL. The V end was cut by 1 base, the J end by 3 bases, with 10 bases between. CDR3 nucleotide sequence: TGCGCCAGCAGCCAAGTAGGAGACAGCTACGAGCAGTACTTC. This encodes CASSQVGDSYEQYF.

V usage is TRBV27 and J usage is TRBJ2-3, with 11 positions matching TRBD2. The V and J ends lost 6 bases and 6 bases, in that order; junction bases with no gene match: 11. CDR1 and CDR2 from the germline V gene are MNHEY and SMNVEV (reference sequence). The CDR3 consists of 16 residues. Written as DNA, the CDR3 is TGTGCCAGCAGCGCCTTTAGCGGGGGGGCGGGGGATACGCAGTATTTT. Translated: CASSAFSGGAGDTQYF.

This clone was counted between two and nine times. V usage is TRBV7-9 and J usage is TRBJ1-1; D gene unclear. This CDR3 has 17 amino acids. CDR1 SEHNR and CDR2 FQNEAQ come from the germline V gene (reference sequence). The V end was cut by 5 bases, the J end by 1 base, with 20 bases between. DNA for the CDR3: TGTGCCAGCAGCCTACCTCAGCGGGGTGGGAGGAACACTGAAGCTTTCTTT. Translation gives CASSLPQRGGRNTEAFF.

The V and J genes are TRBV10-3 and TRBJ1-1; 7 positions match TRBD1. CDR3 length: 14 amino acids. V was pared by 9 bases and J by 1 base, with 8 bases of the junction left unmatched. Per the germline V gene, CDR1 is ENHRY and CDR2 is SYGVKD. This CDR3 is CAIGSGQTNTEAFF. In DNA, the CDR3 is TGTGCCATTGGCTCGGGACAGACGAACACTGAAGCTTTCTTT.

The CDR3 DNA reads as TGTGCCAGCAGCTTAATGGGACAGACGAACACCGGGGAGCTGTTTTTT. Translated: CASSLMGQTNTGELFF. The rearrangement joins TRBV11-3 to TRBJ2-2; 7 bases are a match to TRBD1. Germline V CDR1 and CDR2: SGHNT, YENEEA. There are 16 residues in the CDR3. With 2 bases clipped from V and 0 bases from J, the junction kept 3 bases outside the gene matches.

The chain joins TRBV7-8 to TRBJ2-2; 7 nucleotides match TRBD2. The CDR3 covers 16 residues. Germline V CDR1 and CDR2: SGHVS, FQNEAQ. The ends lost 5 bases at V and 2 bases at J; junction bases unmatched: 8. The DNA of the CDR3 is TGTGCCAGCAGCGGCCCCGGGACTATCAACACCGGGGAGCTGTTTTTT. Translation: CASSGPGTINTGELFF.

This chain links TRBV18 with TRBJ1-2; possible D gene TRBD1, 6 bases. Germline V gene sequence: CDR1 KGHSH, CDR2 LQKENI. This CDR3 region has 17 residues. Trimming removed 3 bases at V and 5 bases at J, with 22 bases between. The DNA for the CDR3 is TGTGCCAGCTCACCGGGCTTATTCCCGGGGGGCGGATATGGCTACACCTTC. Residues: CASSPGLFPGGGYGYTF.